The 4 T cell receptor beta chains presented below share a single source sample, sequenced in a study of T cell repertoires in cytomegalovirus infection. The antigens for these receptors are not known. TCRdb redid the calling of the reads with MiXCR, one entry per CDR3 protein. The profile shows fewer than 900,000 distinct CDR3 sequences, 25% to 35% of them singletons. The specimen comprised cultured CD8+ T cells from PBMCs, sampled from culture after CMV antigen stimulation. The receptors derive from a human donor in good health (CMV status not recorded). Some clones in this sample may be carry-over from other donors' samples.

V and J are TRBV6-5 and TRBJ1-2, with D maybe TRBD1 (6 bases). The CDR3 runs to 17 residues. Germline CDR1 MNHEY, CDR2 SVGAGI. Trimming stripped 8 bases from V and 1 base from J, with 23 bases between. The CDR3 region has the DNA TGTGCCAGCTCGTACCTCGCCAACAGGGCCATTAACTATGGCTACACCTTC. It translates to CASSYLANRAINYGYTF.

The count of this clonotype is one. The chain uses TRBV27 and TRBJ2-1, with no clear D. The germline V gene has CDR1 MNHEY and CDR2 SMNVEV (reference sequence). The CDR3 extends over 13 amino acids. The V end lost 3 bases, the J end lost 7 bases, and 10 bases lay between the germline ends. The CDR3 loop reads CASSFNSGNEQFF. CDR3 coding DNA: TGTGCCAGCAGTTTCAACAGTGGGAATGAGCAGTTCTTC.

The chain uses TRBV25-1 and TRBJ2-7, with D possibly TRBD1 on 6 matching bases. Germline assignment: CDR1 MGHDK and CDR2 SYGVNS. Trimming removed 1 base from V and 6 bases from J, with 16 bases in between. CDR3 length: 15 residues. The CDR3: CASSEFALGGGEQYF. The CDR3 DNA reads as TGTGCCAGCAGTGAATTCGCTCTTGGGGGCGGCGAGCAGTACTTC.

This clonotype appeared a single time. The chain joins TRBV27 to TRBJ2-7; 7 positions match TRBD1. With 3 bases clipped from V and 5 bases from J, the junction kept 4 bases outside the gene matches. The CDR3 contains 13 residues. Germline assignment: CDR1 MNHEY and CDR2 SMNVEV (reference sequence). The CDR3, as DNA: TGTGCCAGCAGTTTCACAGGGGCCAACGAGCAGTACTTC. Its translation: CASSFTGANEQYF.